Listed here is a single T cell receptor (beta chain). The sample comes from a study of cytomegalovirus exposure and HLA in healthy donors. From germline, CDR1 is SGHRS and CDR2 YFSETQ. V shed 4 bases, J shed 3 bases, and the junction held 4 bases outside the gene matches. The CDR3 has 14 residues. Clones were read by immunoSEQ multiplex PCR, and TCRdb kept only the in-frame ones, dropping some. The sample lists 150,000 to 200,000 clones; around four fifths were seen once. The chain uses TRBV5-1 and TRBJ1-5, with 7 positions matching TRBD1. The TCR sequence derives from a man aged 25 to 45 in good health and CMV-seropositive. Sequenced sample: PBMCs. The DNA for the CDR3 is TGCGCCAGCAGCACCGGACAGGACAATCAGCCCCAGCATTTT. Residues: CASSTGQDNQPQHF.